This T cell receptor (beta chain) originates from a study of beta chain features in type 1 diabetes. Expressed TCRB transcripts were sequenced because the isolated RNA had all been reverse transcribed beforehand. Only in-frame clones appear in the TCRdb table, and some are missing; sequencing was by immunoSEQ multiplex PCR. The sample has more than 550,000 clones, roughly an eighth seen once. This clone has a handful of counts. Antigen specificity is unknown. The study's findings and limits: Researchers report that Type 1 diabetes patients had moderately but significantly shorter TCRB CDR3s across all four CD4+ subsets.

The TCR sequence derives from a man younger than 30 with type 1 diabetes. Sequenced material: naive CD4+ T cells from blood.

CDR3 coding DNA: TGTGCCAGCAGCTTAAGTCTGGGGGATGAGCAGTTCTTC. It is translated as CASSLSLGDEQFF. This chain joins TRBV7-3 and TRBJ2-1; perhaps D is TRBD1 or TRBD2 (5 bases each). Germline CDR1 reads SGHTA; CDR2 reads FQGTGA. Trimming left V 1 base short and J 8 bases short, with 9 bases between. There are 13 residues in the CDR3.